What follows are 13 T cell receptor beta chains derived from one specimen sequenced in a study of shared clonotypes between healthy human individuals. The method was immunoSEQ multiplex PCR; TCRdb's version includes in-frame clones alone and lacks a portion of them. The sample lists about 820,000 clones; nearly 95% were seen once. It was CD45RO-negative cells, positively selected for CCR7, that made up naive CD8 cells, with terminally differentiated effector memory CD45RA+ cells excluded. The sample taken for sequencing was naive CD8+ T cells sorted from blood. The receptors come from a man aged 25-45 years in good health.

CDR3 sequence reads: CASRYRAAMNYEQYF. CDR3 in DNA: TGTGCCAGCAGGTACAGGGCGGCGATGAACTACGAGCAGTACTTC. J is TRBJ2-7 and V is TRBV28; possibly TRBD1 for D (6 bases). Germline V gives CDR1 MDHEN, CDR2 SYDVKM. This CDR3 region has 15 residues. V lost 6 bases to trimming and J lost 3 bases, with 18 bases between them. Variable domain in full (rest from reference TRBV28 and TRBJ2-7): DVKVTQSSRYLVKRTGEKVFLECVQDMDHENMFWYRQDPGLGLRLIYFSYDVKMKEKGDIPEGYSVSREKKERFSLILESASTNQTSMYLCASRYRAAMNYEQYFGPGTRLTVT.

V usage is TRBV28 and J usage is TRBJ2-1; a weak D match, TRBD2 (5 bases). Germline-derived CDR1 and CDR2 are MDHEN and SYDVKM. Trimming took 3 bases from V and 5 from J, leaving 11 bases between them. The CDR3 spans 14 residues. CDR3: CASSFEGRNNEQFF. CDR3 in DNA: TGTGCCAGCAGTTTTGAGGGCCGGAACAATGAGCAGTTCTTC.

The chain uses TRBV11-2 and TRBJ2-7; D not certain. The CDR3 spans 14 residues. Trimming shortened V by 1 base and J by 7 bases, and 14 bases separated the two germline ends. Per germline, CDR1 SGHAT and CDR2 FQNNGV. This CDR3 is CASSLGVYRGEQYF. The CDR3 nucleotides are TGTGCCAGCAGCTTAGGAGTCTATCGTGGGGAGCAGTACTTC.

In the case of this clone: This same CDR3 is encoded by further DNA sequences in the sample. The CDR3 DNA follows: TGTGCCAGCAGTTTAGGCTCTAGCTCCTACAATGAGCAGTTCTTC. Its translation: CASSLGSSSYNEQFF. V is TRBV27 and J is TRBJ2-1; D remains ambiguous. The V end lost 2 bases, the J end lost 0 bases, and 8 bases lay between the germline ends. The germline V gene encodes CDR1 MNHEY and CDR2 SMNVEV (reference sequence). The CDR3 covers 15 residues.

CDR3 residues: CASSQFLSSGSSGELFF. DNA for the CDR3: TGTGCCAGCAGCCAATTTTTGTCTAGCGGGAGCTCCGGGGAGCTGTTTTTT. V gene TRBV14 combines with J gene TRBJ2-2; TRBD2 aligns across 10 bases. V shed 2 bases and J 6 bases; nucleotides not matched to a gene: 9. Germline V lookup: CDR1 SGHDN, CDR2 FVKESK. CDR3 size: 17 residues.

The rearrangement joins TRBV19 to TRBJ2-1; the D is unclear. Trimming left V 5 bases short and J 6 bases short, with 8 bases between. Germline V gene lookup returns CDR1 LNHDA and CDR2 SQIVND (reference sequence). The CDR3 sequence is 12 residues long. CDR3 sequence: CASSFRGNEQFF. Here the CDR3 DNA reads TGTGCCAGTAGTTTTCGCGGCAATGAGCAGTTCTTC.

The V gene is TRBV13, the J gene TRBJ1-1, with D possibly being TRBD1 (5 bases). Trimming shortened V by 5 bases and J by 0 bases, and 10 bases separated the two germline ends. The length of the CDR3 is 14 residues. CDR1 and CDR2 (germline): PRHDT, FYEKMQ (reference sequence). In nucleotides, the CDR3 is TGTGCCAGCAGCACCGACAGCTTGAACACTGAAGCTTTCTTT. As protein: CASSTDSLNTEAFF.

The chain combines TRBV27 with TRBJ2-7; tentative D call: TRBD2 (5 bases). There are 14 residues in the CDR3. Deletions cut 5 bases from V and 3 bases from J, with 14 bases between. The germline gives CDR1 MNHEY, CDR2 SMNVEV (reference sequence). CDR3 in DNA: TGTGCCAGCAGTGTAACTAGTTCCTACTACGAGCAGTACTTC. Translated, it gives CASSVTSSYYEQYF.

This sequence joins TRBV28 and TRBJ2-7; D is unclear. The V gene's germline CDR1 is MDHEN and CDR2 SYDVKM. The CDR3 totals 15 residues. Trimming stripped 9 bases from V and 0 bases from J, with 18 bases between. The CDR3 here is CASPLRLRSSYEQYF. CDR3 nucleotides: TGTGCCAGTCCACTAAGACTCAGGAGCTCCTACGAGCAGTACTTC.

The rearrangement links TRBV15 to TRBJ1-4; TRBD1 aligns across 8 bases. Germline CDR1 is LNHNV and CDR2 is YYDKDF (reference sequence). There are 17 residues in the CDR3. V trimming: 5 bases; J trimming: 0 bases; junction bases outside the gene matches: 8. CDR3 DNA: TGTGCCACCAGCGGACTAAGACAGGGGACAACTAATGAAAAACTGTTTTTT. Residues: CATSGLRQGTTNEKLFF.

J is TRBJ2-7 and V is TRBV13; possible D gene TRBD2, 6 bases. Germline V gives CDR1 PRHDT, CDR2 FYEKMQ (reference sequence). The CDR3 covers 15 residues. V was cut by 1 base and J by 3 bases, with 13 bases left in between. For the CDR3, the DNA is TGTGCCAGCAGCTTAGCTGGGCAGGGACTCTACGAGCAGTACTTC. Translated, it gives CASSLAGQGLYEQYF.

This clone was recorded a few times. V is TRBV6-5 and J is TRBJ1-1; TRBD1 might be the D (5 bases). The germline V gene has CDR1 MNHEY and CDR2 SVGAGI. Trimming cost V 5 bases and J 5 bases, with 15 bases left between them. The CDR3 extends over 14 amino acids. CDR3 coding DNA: TGTGCCAGCAGTGGTGGTGGGGGTAGGACTGAAGCTTTCTTT. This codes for CASSGGGGRTEAFF.

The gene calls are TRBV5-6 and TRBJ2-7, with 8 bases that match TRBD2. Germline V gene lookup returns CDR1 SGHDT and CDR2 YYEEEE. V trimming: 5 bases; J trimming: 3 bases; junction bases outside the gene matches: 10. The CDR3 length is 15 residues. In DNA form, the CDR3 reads TGTGCCAGCAGTACACGGAGGGGACTAGTCTACGAGCAGTACTTC. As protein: CASSTRRGLVYEQYF.